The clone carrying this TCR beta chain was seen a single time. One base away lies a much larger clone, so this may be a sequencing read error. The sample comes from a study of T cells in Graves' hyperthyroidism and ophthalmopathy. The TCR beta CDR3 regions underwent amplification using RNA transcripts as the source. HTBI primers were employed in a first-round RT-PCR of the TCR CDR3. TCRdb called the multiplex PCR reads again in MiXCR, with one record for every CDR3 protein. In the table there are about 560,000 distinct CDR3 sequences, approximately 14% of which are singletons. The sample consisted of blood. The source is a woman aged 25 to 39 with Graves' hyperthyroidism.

The CDR3 protein is CAGRIAGFGEQYF. The CDR3 region has the DNA TGTGCCGGCAGAATCGCAGGGTTCGGCGAGCAGTACTTC. This sequence joins TRBV28 and TRBJ2-7; weak D call: TRBD1 (5 bases). Germline V CDR1 and CDR2: MDHEN, SYDVKM. The CDR3 is made up of 13 amino acids.